These 25 T cell receptor beta chains originate from one sample sequenced in a study of T-cell reconstitution after alpha-beta-depleted transplantation in children. The TCRbeta library was prepared with unique molecular identifiers. TCRdb used MiXCR to reprocess the PCR reads, holding one entry per CDR3 protein. The table includes about 280,000 distinct CDR3 sequences, 11% detected once. Specimen: peripheral blood, collected 180 days after TCRalphabeta/CD19-depleted stem cell transplant. The receptors were gathered from a male patient aged 2-15 years who had a stem cell transplant for chronic granulomatous disease, so the T cells may come from the graft donor.

This clonotype was picked up many times. The genes are TRBV12-3 or TRBV12-4 and TRBJ1-1; the D is unclear. The CDR3 spans 13 residues. The V end lost 4 bases, the J end lost 6 bases, and 12 bases lay between the germline ends. CDR3 nucleotide sequence: TGTGCCAGCAGTTCGGGGAGGGCCGCTGAAGCTTTCTTT. Residues: CASSSGRAAEAFF.

With respect to this clonotype: The junction differs from germline at one of its ends, possibly a read error. The chain links TRBV28 to TRBJ1-6, with 8 nucleotides matching TRBD1. CDR3 length equals 20 residues. The germline V gene has CDR1 MDHEN and CDR2 SYDVKM. CDR3 coding DNA: TGTGCCAGCAGTTTATACTTTGAATATGGGGCAGGGGGCGCGAATTCACCCCTCTACTTT. It specifies CASSLYFEYGAGGANSPLYF.

This clonotype was observed many times. This rearrangement joins TRBV7-9 to TRBJ2-7; TRBD1 matches 7 bases. There are 16 residues in the CDR3. Trimming took 5 bases from V and 0 from J; bases not matched to a gene: 10. Germline CDR1 and CDR2: SEHNR and FQNEAQ (reference sequence). The CDR3 sequence is CASSPGQAIRSYEQYF. In DNA, the CDR3 is TGTGCCAGCAGCCCCGGACAGGCCATCCGCTCCTACGAGCAGTACTTC.

This clonotype has ten or more counts. The rearrangement uses TRBV6-5 and TRBJ2-2; D possibly uses TRBD1 or TRBD2 (5 bases each). Trimming took off 0 bases at V and 3 bases at J, with 11 bases between the two ends. This CDR3 region has 16 residues. Germline V gives CDR1 MNHEY, CDR2 SVGAGI. CDR3 nucleotide sequence: TGTGCCAGCAGTTACTCGACCGGGACCGACACCGGGGAGCTGTTTTTT. Its protein product is CASSYSTGTDTGELFF.

This clonotype has ten or more counts. The chain carries TRBV7-8 and TRBJ2-3, with TRBD2 matching 8 bases. Germline values: CDR1 SGHVS, CDR2 FQNEAQ. The CDR3 is 16 residues long. V was pared by 5 bases and J by 5 bases, with 12 bases of the junction left unmatched. Here the CDR3 reads CASSTRTSRGGDTQYF. CDR3 in DNA: TGTGCCAGCAGCACGCGGACTAGCCGGGGTGGAGATACGCAGTATTTT. Based on the CDR3 plus reference TRBV7-8 and TRBJ2-3, the full variable domain is GAGVSQSPRYKVAKRGQDVALRCDPISGHVSLFWYQQALGQGPEFLTYFQNEAQLDKSGLPSDRFFAERPEGSVSTLKIQRTQQEDSAVYLCASSTRTSRGGDTQYFGPGTRLTVL.

The V call is TRBV19, the J call TRBJ2-1, with a weak D call TRBD2 (5 bases). Germline loops: CDR1 LNHDA, CDR2 SQIVND (reference sequence). The CDR3 loop spans 16 amino acids. The ends were cut back, 2 bases at V and 9 bases at J, with 20 bases in the middle. This CDR3 reads CASSILEGVGSGEQFF. CDR3 nucleotides: TGTGCCAGTAGTATACTAGAGGGAGTAGGCTCGGGTGAGCAGTTCTTC.

This clonotype showed up many times. V usage is TRBV12-3 or TRBV12-4 and J usage is TRBJ2-5; D call uncertain. This CDR3 spans 12 amino acids. Trimming left V 3 bases short and J 5 bases short, with 7 bases between. The CDR3 DNA reads TGTGCCAGCAGTTTGGCCTTGGAGACCCAGTACTTC. Protein sequence: CASSLALETQYF.

This clonotype was seen ten or more times. No DNA is shown, since the ends of the CDR3 on it are uncertain; the CDR3 is the one TCRdb lists. V gene TRBV27 combines with J gene TRBJ2-1; TRBD2 is the table's D call, not checked against the DNA. Including both end residues, the CDR3 is 19 amino acids long. Germline V lookup: CDR1 MNHEY, CDR2 SMNVEV (reference sequence). The CDR3 protein is CASSLTGASGRYFGNEQFF.

This clonotype showed up many times. The rearrangement joins TRBV2 to TRBJ2-2, with D uncertain. The CDR3 is 14 amino acids. The germline V gene has CDR1 SNHLY and CDR2 FYNNEI. V lost 8 bases, J lost 2 bases, and 12 bases lay in between. The CDR3 nucleotides are TGTGCCAGCTTAGGTTTTCTCAACACCGGGGAGCTGTTTTTT. As protein: CASLGFLNTGELFF. Looking up the rest from reference TRBV2 and TRBJ2-2 gives the full variable domain: EPEVTQTPSHQVTQMGQEVILRCVPISNHLYFYWYRQILGQKVEFLVSFYNNEISEKSEIFDDQFSVERPDGSNFTLKIRSTKLEDSAMYFCASLGFLNTGELFFGEGSRLTVL.

This clonotype appeared many times. The rearrangement uses TRBV7-2 and TRBJ2-3; 8 nucleotides line up with TRBD2. Trimming removed 5 bases from V and 5 bases from J; junction bases left unmatched: 9. The germline V gene has CDR1 SGHTA and CDR2 FQGNSA. This CDR3 region has 15 residues. The CDR3 sequence: CASSPGLAWLDTQYF. In nucleotides, the CDR3 is TGTGCCAGCAGCCCCGGACTAGCCTGGTTAGATACGCAGTATTTT. Full variable domain (rest looked up from reference TRBV7-2 and TRBJ2-3): GAGVSQSPSNKVTEKGKDVELRCDPISGHTALYWYRQSLGQGLEFLIYFQGNSAPDKSGLPSDRFSAERTGGSVSTLTIQRTQQEDSAVYLCASSPGLAWLDTQYFGPGTRLTVL.

This clonotype was recorded many times. The chain joins TRBV5-6 to TRBJ1-4; a weak D match, TRBD1 (5 bases). Deletions cut 1 base from V and 2 bases from J, with 15 bases between. The CDR3 is 17 amino acids. Germline CDR1 SGHDT, CDR2 YYEEEE. The CDR3: CASSLRGTYGTNEKLFF. The CDR3 DNA reads TGTGCCAGCAGCTTGCGAGGGACCTATGGGACTAATGAAAAACTGTTTTTT.

In this sample, this clonotype turned up many times. The gene calls are TRBV15 and TRBJ2-1, with 7 nucleotides matching TRBD2. The CDR3 runs to 14 residues. In germline, CDR1 is LNHNV, CDR2 YYDKDF (reference sequence). V lost 1 base, J lost 9 bases, and 6 bases stayed unmatched. The CDR3 reads CATSRGGGGTEQFF. Here the CDR3 DNA reads TGTGCCACCAGCAGAGGGGGGGGAGGCACTGAGCAGTTCTTC.

This rearrangement joins TRBV7-3 to TRBJ2-1, with 13 bases aligning to TRBD2. V lost 2 bases and J lost 14; bases outside the gene matches: 9. Germline CDR1 is SGHTA and CDR2 is FQGTGA. This CDR3 is 15 amino acids long. The CDR3 region has the DNA TGTGCCAGCAGCTTAGGTTGGACTAGCGGGAGACGGGAGTTCTTC. Its translation: CASSLGWTSGRREFF. Full variable domain (missing parts from reference TRBV7-3 and TRBJ2-1): GAGVSQTPSNKVTEKGKYVELRCDPISGHTALYWYRQSLGQGPEFLIYFQGTGAADDSGLPNDRFFAVRPEGSVSTLKIQRTERGDSAVYLCASSLGWTSGRREFFGPGTRLTVL.

This clonotype showed up many times. The genes are TRBV20-1 and TRBJ2-5, with 7 bases that match TRBD2. The V gene's germline CDR1 is DFQATT and CDR2 SNEGSKA (reference sequence). Losses at the gene ends were 1 base for V and 3 bases for J; bases not matched to a gene: 5. There are 14 residues in the CDR3. CDR3 DNA: TGCAGTGCTAGAGCCTGGACTAGTGAAGAGACCCAGTACTTC. Amino acid sequence: CSARAWTSEETQYF.

This clonotype was seen repeatedly, ten times or more. CDR3 amino acids: CSARRLAGTYNEQFF. Here the CDR3 DNA reads TGCAGTGCTAGAAGACTAGCGGGGACTTACAATGAGCAGTTCTTC. The chain recombines TRBV20-1 with TRBJ2-1, with 11 positions matching TRBD2. The germline V gene has CDR1 DFQATT and CDR2 SNEGSKA (reference sequence). J was trimmed by 4 bases and V by 2 bases; bases with no gene match: 4. This CDR3 has 15 amino acids.

This clonotype occurred many times. J is TRBJ2-3 and V is TRBV6-5, with 8 nucleotides matching TRBD1. This CDR3 spans 16 amino acids. Germline V gives CDR1 MNHEY, CDR2 SVGAGI. J was trimmed by 0 bases and V by 2 bases; bases with no gene match: 4. This CDR3 reads CASSYRRQGSTDTQYF. The CDR3 nucleotides are TGTGCCAGCAGTTACCGAAGACAGGGGAGCACAGATACGCAGTATTTT.

There are many counts of this clonotype. This chain links TRBV6-1 with TRBJ2-3, with TRBD2 matching over 8 bases. Germline values: CDR1 MNHNS, CDR2 SASEGT. The junction had 8 bases not matched to a gene; V was cut back by 7 bases and J by 8 bases. CDR3 length: 13 amino acids. Written as DNA, the CDR3 is TGTGCCAGCACCCCTCCTACTAGCGGTACGCAGTATTTT. Protein sequence: CASTPPTSGTQYF.

This clonotype was counted ten times or more. The chain combines TRBV29-1 with TRBJ1-1; 7 bases align to TRBD1. V lost 7 bases and J lost 5; bases outside the gene matches: 13. The CDR3 covers 14 residues. Germline CDR1 is SQVTM and CDR2 is ANQGSEA. The CDR3: CSASLQGPGTEAFF. The CDR3 coding sequence is TGCAGCGCTTCCCTACAGGGGCCCGGGACTGAAGCTTTCTTT. Together with reference TRBV29-1 and TRBJ1-1, the CDR3 gives the full variable domain: SAVISQKPSRDICQRGTSLTIQCQVDSQVTMMFWYRQQPGQSLTLIATANQGSEATYESGFVIDKFPISRPNLTFSTLTVSNMSPEDSSIYLCSASLQGPGTEAFFGQGTRLTVV.

In nucleotides, the CDR3 is TGCAGCGTTGGGGGGGGCTCAACCTACGAGCAGTACTTC. Translated, it gives CSVGGGSTYEQYF. This sequence joins TRBV29-1 and TRBJ2-7; tentatively, D is TRBD2 (7 bases). The germline V and J ends were trimmed by 4 bases and 2 bases, with 12 bases remaining between them. CDR1 and CDR2 from the germline V gene are SQVTM and ANQGSEA. This CDR3 is 13 amino acids long.

This clonotype was recorded many times. V gene TRBV27 combines with J gene TRBJ1-3, with D possibly TRBD1 on 6 matching bases. CDR1 is MNHEY and CDR2 is SMNVEV in the germline V gene (reference sequence). V was cut by 4 bases and J by 0 bases, with 16 bases left in between. This CDR3 has 17 residues. The chain's CDR3 is CASSSLDRLSSGNTIYF. The CDR3 DNA follows: TGTGCCAGCAGTTCGCTGGACAGACTAAGCTCTGGAAACACCATATATTTT.

This clonotype was counted many times. The chain uses TRBV5-1 and TRBJ2-5; 13 bases are shared with TRBD2. Germline values: CDR1 SGHRS, CDR2 YFSETQ. Losses at the gene ends were 4 bases for V and 4 bases for J; bases not matched to a gene: 10. There are 17 residues in the CDR3. The CDR3 here is CASSAGLAGTSGETQYF. The CDR3 region has the DNA TGCGCCAGCAGCGCGGGACTAGCGGGGACCTCGGGAGAGACCCAGTACTTC. Combining the CDR3 with reference TRBV5-1 and TRBJ2-5 gives the whole variable domain KAGVTQTPRYLIKTRGQQVTLSCSPISGHRSVSWYQQTPGQGLQFLFEYFSETQRNKGNFPGRFSGRQFSNSRSEMNVSTLELGDSALYLCASSAGLAGTSGETQYFGPGTRLLVL.

There are many counts of this clonotype. The V gene is TRBV6-1, the J gene TRBJ2-7, with 7 bases fitting TRBD1. Germline V lookup: CDR1 MNHNS, CDR2 SASEGT. The V and J ends lost 8 bases and 0 bases, in that order; junction bases with no gene match: 7. The CDR3 extends over 14 amino acids. The CDR3 reads CASATGWSSYEQYF. In nucleotides, the CDR3 is TGTGCCAGCGCGACAGGGTGGAGCTCCTACGAGCAGTACTTC.

Ten or more counts support this clonotype. V is TRBV6-5 and J is TRBJ2-5, with 7 bases fitting TRBD2. Losses at the gene ends were 2 bases for V and 1 base for J; bases not matched to a gene: 4. In germline, CDR1 is MNHEY, CDR2 SVGAGI. The CDR3 contains 15 residues. Written as DNA, the CDR3 is TGTGCCAGCAGTTACCTGGCGGGAGCCCAAGAGACCCAGTACTTC. It encodes CASSYLAGAQETQYF.

This clonotype was seen many times. The chain is built from TRBV5-1 and TRBJ2-1, with 13 bases that match TRBD2. The V and J ends lost 4 bases and 8 bases, in that order; junction bases with no gene match: 3. Germline V gene sequence: CDR1 SGHRS, CDR2 YFSETQ. This CDR3 contains 14 residues. This chain's CDR3 is CASSRTSGSYEQFF. In DNA, the CDR3 is TGCGCCAGCAGCCGGACTAGCGGGAGCTATGAGCAGTTCTTC.

The chain couples TRBV19 to TRBJ2-6; D not resolved. The CDR3 totals 11 residues. V was trimmed by 8 bases and J by 3 bases, leaving 2 bases between them. Germline CDR1 LNHDA, CDR2 SQIVND (reference sequence). The CDR3, as DNA: TGTGCCAGTCGTGGGGCCAACGTCCTGACTTTC. Translation: CASRGANVLTF.